The clone carrying this TCR beta chain was seen once. In the source study's methods: Using reference gene primer amplification, nucleated cell counts were estimated. Measured with immunoSEQ multiplex PCR; TCRdb has only the in-frame clones, and not every one. V and J calls and clone size are as listed in that table; D and trimming were resolved from the DNA. This table holds some 150,000 clones, around 84% found once. CDR1 and CDR2 (germline): MNHEY, SVGAGI. The germline V and J ends were trimmed by 5 bases and 5 bases, with 11 bases remaining between them. The length of the CDR3 is 13 residues. These data belong to a study of blood T cell repertoires in COVID-19. Study-level information: The samples span acute and convalescent COVID-19 from the United States, Italy and Spain. T cells, B-cell-depleted T cells, or PBMCs supplied cDNA or gDNA.

V and J are TRBV6-5 and TRBJ2-3, with D unclear. The receptor's source is a human donor with acute or convalescent COVID-19. The donor label of this sample is uncertain. The specimen sequenced was peripheral blood. The CDR3 nucleotides are TGTGCCAGCAGTATGTCCTCAGGAGATACGCAGTATTTT. Translation: CASSMSSGDTQYF.